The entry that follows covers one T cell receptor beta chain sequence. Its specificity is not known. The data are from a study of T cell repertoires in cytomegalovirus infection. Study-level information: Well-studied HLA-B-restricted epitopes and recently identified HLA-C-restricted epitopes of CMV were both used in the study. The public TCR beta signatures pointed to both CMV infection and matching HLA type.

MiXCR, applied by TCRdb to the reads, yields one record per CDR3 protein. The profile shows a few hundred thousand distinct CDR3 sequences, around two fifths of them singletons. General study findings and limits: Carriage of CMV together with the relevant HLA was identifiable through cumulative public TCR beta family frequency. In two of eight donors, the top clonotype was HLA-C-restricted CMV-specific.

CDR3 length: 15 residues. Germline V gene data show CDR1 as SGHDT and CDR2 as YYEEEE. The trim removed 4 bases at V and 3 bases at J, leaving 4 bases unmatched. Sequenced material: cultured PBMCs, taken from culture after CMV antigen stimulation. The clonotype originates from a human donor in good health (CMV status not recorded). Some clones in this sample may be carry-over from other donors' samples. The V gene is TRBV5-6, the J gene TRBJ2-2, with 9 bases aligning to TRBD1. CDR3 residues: CASSPGTGYTGELFF. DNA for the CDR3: TGTGCCAGCAGCCCCGGGACAGGGTACACCGGGGAGCTGTTTTTT.